This is a list of T cell receptor beta chains from one sample in a study of T-cell reconstitution after alpha-beta-depleted transplantation in children. TCRdb analysed the PCR reads with MiXCR anew, one entry per CDR3 protein. The sample has about 440,000 distinct CDR3 sequences, approximately 41% seen once. The starting material was PBMCs, obtained before TCRalphabeta/CD19-depleted stem cell transplant. Receptor source: a girl aged 2 to 9 with aplastic anemia, due to receive a stem cell transplant. Both conserved end residues are part of each CDR3. A D gene is named only where the DNA matches it firmly. Clone size is given for some rows only: seen once, a few or many times, or a class if the clone is expanded.

CDR3: CASSLGAVNSNQPQHF; DNA: TGCGCCAGCAGCTTGGGTGCAGTCAATAGCAATCAGCCCCAGCATTTT; J: TRBJ1-5; D: .; V: TRBV5-1; size: .
CDR3: CSGGGSTGELFF; DNA: TGCAGCGGAGGGGGGTCTACCGGGGAGCTGTTTTTT; J: TRBJ2-2; D: .; V: TRBV29-1; size: once
CDR3: CASSCKDGLAGVNEQLF; DNA: TGTGCCAGCAGCTGTAAGGATGGACTAGCGGGGGTCAATGAGCAGTTATTC; J: TRBJ2-1; D: TRBD2; V: TRBV6-1; size: .
CDR3: CSADLDLPRDPYTDTQYF; DNA: TGCAGTGCCGATCTCGATCTCCCCAGGGACCCCTACACAGATACGCAGTATTTT; J: TRBJ2-3; D: .; V: TRBV20-1; size: .
CDR3: CASSSHRGFNEQFF; DNA: TGTGCCAGCAGTTCCCACAGGGGATTCAATGAGCAGTTCTTC; J: TRBJ2-1; D: TRBD1; V: TRBV28; size: .
CDR3: CSALSAGGRETQYF; DNA: TGCAGTGCTCTCTCGGCGGGAGGGCGAGAGACCCAGTACTTC; J: TRBJ2-5; D: TRBD2; V: TRBV20-1; size: .
CDR3: CASSPNRNQPQHF; DNA: TGTGCCAGCAGCCCAAATCGCAATCAGCCCCAGCATTTT; J: TRBJ1-5; D: .; V: TRBV12-3/TRBV12-4; size: many
CDR3: CASSLAPGAYGYTF; DNA: TGCGCCAGCAGCTTGGCTCCTGGGGCCTATGGCTACACCTTC; J: TRBJ1-2; D: .; V: TRBV5-1; size: .
CDR3: CASSRGTQEQFF; DNA: TGTGCCAGCAGCCGGGGAACCCAGGAGCAGTTCTTC; J: TRBJ2-1; D: .; V: TRBV12-3/TRBV12-4; size: .
CDR3: CSARPTLEQYF; DNA: TGCAGTGCTAGACCGACCCTTGAGCAGTACTTC; J: TRBJ2-7; D: .; V: TRBV20-1; size: .
CDR3: CASTPHNGDTQYF; DNA: TGTGCCAGCACGCCCCACAACGGAGATACGCAGTATTTT; J: TRBJ2-3; D: .; V: TRBV11-2; size: .
CDR3: CASRRGQGLYEQYF; DNA: TGTGCCAGCAGAAGGGGACAGGGGCTGTACGAGCAGTACTTC; J: TRBJ2-7; D: TRBD1; V: TRBV27; size: many
CDR3: CASSLVKGVSTGELFF; DNA: TGTGCCAGCAGCTTGGTGAAGGGGGTTAGCACCGGGGAGCTGTTTTTT; J: TRBJ2-2; D: .; V: TRBV5-4; size: .
CDR3: CASSLELAGDTGELFF; DNA: TGCGCCAGCAGCTTGGAGCTAGCGGGAGACACCGGGGAGCTGTTTTTT; J: TRBJ2-2; D: TRBD2; V: TRBV5-1; size: .
CDR3: CASSLEVHSYEQYF; DNA: TGTGCCAGCAGCTTGGAGGTCCATTCCTACGAGCAGTACTTC; J: TRBJ2-7; D: .; V: TRBV7-2; size: .
CDR3: CASSFLGGTGTQYF; DNA: TGTGCCAGCAGTTTCCTAGGAGGGACTGGTACCCAGTACTTC; J: TRBJ2-5; D: .; V: TRBV27; size: many
CDR3: CSARARGLAGSSSYNEQFF; DNA: TGCAGTGCTAGAGCGAGGGGACTAGCGGGATCTTCCTCCTACAATGAGCAGTTCTTC; J: TRBJ2-1; D: TRBD2; V: TRBV20-1; size: .
CDR3: CASSIRQFQETQYF; DNA: TGCGCCAGCAGCATCCGACAGTTCCAAGAGACCCAGTACTTC; J: TRBJ2-5; D: .; V: TRBV4-1; size: .
CDR3: CASSFGASGTYEQYF; DNA: TGCGCCAGCAGCTTCGGGGCTAGCGGGACCTACGAGCAGTACTTC; J: TRBJ2-7; D: TRBD2; V: TRBV5-1; size: many
CDR3: CASNPDTGADTQYF; DNA: TGCGCCAGCAATCCGGACACGGGGGCAGATACGCAGTATTTT; J: TRBJ2-3; D: .; V: TRBV5-1; size: many
CDR3: CSAARVADTQYF; DNA: TGCAGTGCTGCCCGGGTCGCAGATACGCAGTATTTT; J: TRBJ2-3; D: .; V: TRBV20-1; size: few
CDR3: CASSLKAGGPTDTQYF; DNA: TGTGCCAGCAGCTTAAAAGCGGGGGGCCCCACAGATACGCAGTATTTT; J: TRBJ2-3; D: TRBD2; V: TRBV7-2; size: .
CDR3: CSARPEIPGLATHEQYF; DNA: TGCAGTGCTAGACCCGAAATTCCGGGACTAGCAACCCACGAGCAGTACTTC; J: TRBJ2-7; D: TRBD2; V: TRBV20-1; size: few
CDR3: CSARLPSGGQETQYF; DNA: TGCAGTGCTAGACTCCCTAGCGGGGGCCAAGAGACCCAGTACTTC; J: TRBJ2-5; D: TRBD2; V: TRBV20-1; size: .
CDR3: CASSRTRGVINEQFF; DNA: TGTGCCAGCAGCCGGACCCGCGGGGTCATCAATGAGCAGTTCTTC; J: TRBJ2-1; D: .; V: TRBV6-1; size: .
CDR3: CSGRQGANQPQHF; DNA: TGCAGTGGTAGACAGGGGGCAAATCAGCCCCAGCATTTT; J: TRBJ1-5; D: TRBD1; V: TRBV20-1; size: few
CDR3: CSARQDSSYNSPLHF; DNA: TGCAGTGCTAGACAAGATAGCTCCTATAATTCACCCCTCCACTTT; J: TRBJ1-6; D: .; V: TRBV20-1; size: few
CDR3: CASSLTSRDTQYF; DNA: TGCGCCAGCAGCCTAACCTCGAGGGATACGCAGTATTTT; J: TRBJ2-3; D: .; V: TRBV5-1; size: .
CDR3: CASSLSRGSAIQLYEQYF; DNA: TGCGCCAGCAGCTTGTCAAGAGGTAGCGCCATACAACTCTACGAGCAGTACTTC; J: TRBJ2-7; D: .; V: TRBV5-1; size: .
CDR3: CSVDRGPEAFF; DNA: TGCAGCGTTGACAGGGGGCCGGAAGCTTTCTTT; J: TRBJ1-1; D: TRBD1; V: TRBV29-1; size: .
CDR3: CASSSYRDNTGELFF; DNA: TGCGCCAGCAGCTCGTACAGGGACAACACCGGGGAGCTGTTTTTT; J: TRBJ2-2; D: .; V: TRBV5-1; size: few
CDR3: CASSPGTTTGELFF; DNA: TGTGCCAGCAGCCCAGGGACTACTACCGGGGAGCTGTTTTTT; J: TRBJ2-2; D: TRBD2; V: TRBV7-3; size: .
CDR3: CSAPDRARNQPQHF; DNA: TGCAGTGCACCTGACAGGGCCCGCAATCAGCCCCAGCATTTT; J: TRBJ1-5; D: TRBD1; V: TRBV20-1; size: .
CDR3: CASSLVSQGGGELFF; DNA: TGCGCCAGCAGCTTGGTTTCGCAGGGTGGCGGGGAGCTGTTTTTT; J: TRBJ2-2; D: .; V: TRBV5-1; size: .
CDR3: CSARARLALNEQFF; DNA: TGCAGTGCTAGAGCCCGACTAGCGCTCAATGAGCAGTTCTTC; J: TRBJ2-1; D: TRBD2; V: TRBV20-1; size: few
CDR3: CASSAERDSQTQYF; DNA: TGTGCCAGCAGTGCTGAACGGGACTCCCAGACCCAGTACTTC; J: TRBJ2-5; D: .; V: TRBV28; size: .
CDR3: CASSSRDNEQFF; DNA: TGTGCCAGCAGCTCCCGGGACAATGAGCAGTTCTTC; J: TRBJ2-1; D: .; V: TRBV7-6; size: many
CDR3: CASSLGVGQQYF; DNA: TGTGCCAGCAGTTTAGGAGTGGGACAGCAGTATTTT; J: TRBJ2-3; D: .; V: TRBV12-3/TRBV12-4; size: .
CDR3: CASRGTSVETQYF; DNA: TGTGCCAGCAGGGGGACTAGCGTTGAGACCCAGTACTTC; J: TRBJ2-5; D: TRBD2; V: TRBV28; size: .
CDR3: CASSFWGRTAKNIQYF; DNA: TGTGCCAGCAGTTTTTGGGGGAGAACGGCCAAAAACATTCAGTACTTC; J: TRBJ2-4; D: .; V: TRBV28; size: .
CDR3: CASSETSFSLTDTQYF; DNA: TGTGCCAGCAGCGAGACTAGCTTTTCCCTCACAGATACGCAGTATTTT; J: TRBJ2-3; D: TRBD2; V: TRBV9; size: .
CDR3: CASIRTLKEAFF; DNA: TGTGCCAGCATTCGGACTCTTAAGGAAGCTTTCTTT; J: TRBJ1-1; D: .; V: TRBV6-1; size: .